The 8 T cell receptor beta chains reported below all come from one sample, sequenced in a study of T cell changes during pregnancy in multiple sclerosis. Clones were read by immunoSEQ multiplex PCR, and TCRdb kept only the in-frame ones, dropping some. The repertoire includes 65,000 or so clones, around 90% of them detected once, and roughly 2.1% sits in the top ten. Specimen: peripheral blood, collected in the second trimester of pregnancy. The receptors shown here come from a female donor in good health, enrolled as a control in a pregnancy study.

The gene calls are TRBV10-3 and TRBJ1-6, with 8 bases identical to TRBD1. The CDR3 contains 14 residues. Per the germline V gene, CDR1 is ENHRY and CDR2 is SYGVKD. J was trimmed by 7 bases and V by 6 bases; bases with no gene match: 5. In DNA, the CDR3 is TGTGCCATCAGGCCAGGGGGCCCCAATTCACCCCTCCACTTT. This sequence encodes CAIRPGGPNSPLHF.

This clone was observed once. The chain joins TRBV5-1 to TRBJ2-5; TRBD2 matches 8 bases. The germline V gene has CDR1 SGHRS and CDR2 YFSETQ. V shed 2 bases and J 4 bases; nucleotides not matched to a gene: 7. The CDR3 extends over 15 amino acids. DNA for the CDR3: TGCGCCAGCAGCTTCTTAAGCGGGAGTGGAGAGACCCAGTACTTC. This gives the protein CASSFLSGSGETQYF.

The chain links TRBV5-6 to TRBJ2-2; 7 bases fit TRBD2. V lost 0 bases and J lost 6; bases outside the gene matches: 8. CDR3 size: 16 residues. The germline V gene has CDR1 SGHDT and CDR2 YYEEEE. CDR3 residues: CASSLGVAGVAGELFF. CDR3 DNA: TGTGCCAGCAGCTTGGGGGTCGCGGGAGTAGCCGGGGAGCTGTTTTTT.

The CDR3 DNA is TGCAGCGTTGCCGTTTATACAGGGGCGGAGACCCAGTACTTC. Translated, it gives CSVAVYTGAETQYF. The V call is TRBV29-1, the J call TRBJ2-5; TRBD1 agrees at 7 bases. Germline CDR1 SQVTM, CDR2 ANQGSEA. The CDR3 is made up of 14 amino acids. Trimming at V came to 4 bases and at J to 5 bases, leaving 10 bases not matched to a gene.

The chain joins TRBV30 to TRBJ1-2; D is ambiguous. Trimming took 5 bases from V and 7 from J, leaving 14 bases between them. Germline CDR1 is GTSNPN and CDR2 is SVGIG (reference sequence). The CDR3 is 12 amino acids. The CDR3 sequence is CAWEGFAGGYTF. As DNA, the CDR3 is TGTGCCTGGGAGGGCTTCGCGGGTGGCTACACCTTC. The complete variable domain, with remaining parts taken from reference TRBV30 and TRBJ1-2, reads SQTIHQWPATLVQPVGSPLSLECTVEGTSNPNLYWYRQAAGRGLQLLFYSVGIGQISSEVPQNLSASRPQDRQFILSSKKLLLSDSGFYLCAWEGFAGGYTFGSGTRLTVV.

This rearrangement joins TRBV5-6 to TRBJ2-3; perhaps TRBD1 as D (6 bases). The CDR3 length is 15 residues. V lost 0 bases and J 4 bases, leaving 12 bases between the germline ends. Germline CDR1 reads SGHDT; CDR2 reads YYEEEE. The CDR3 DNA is TGTGCCAGCAGCTTGGGGTTCAGGGGAGCAGATACGCAGTATTTT. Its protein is CASSLGFRGADTQYF.

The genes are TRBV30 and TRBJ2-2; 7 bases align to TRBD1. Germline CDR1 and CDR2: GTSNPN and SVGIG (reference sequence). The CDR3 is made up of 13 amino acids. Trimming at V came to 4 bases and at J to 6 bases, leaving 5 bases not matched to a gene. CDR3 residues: CAWNRGSPGELFF. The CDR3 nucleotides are TGTGCCTGGAACAGGGGCAGCCCCGGGGAGCTGTTTTTT.

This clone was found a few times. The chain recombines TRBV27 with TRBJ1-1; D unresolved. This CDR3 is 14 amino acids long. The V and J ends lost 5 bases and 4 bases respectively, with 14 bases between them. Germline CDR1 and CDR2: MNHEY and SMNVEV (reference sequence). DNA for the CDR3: TGTGCCAGCAGTCTACTCCCCGGCGGCACTGAAGCTTTCTTT. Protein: CASSLLPGGTEAFF.